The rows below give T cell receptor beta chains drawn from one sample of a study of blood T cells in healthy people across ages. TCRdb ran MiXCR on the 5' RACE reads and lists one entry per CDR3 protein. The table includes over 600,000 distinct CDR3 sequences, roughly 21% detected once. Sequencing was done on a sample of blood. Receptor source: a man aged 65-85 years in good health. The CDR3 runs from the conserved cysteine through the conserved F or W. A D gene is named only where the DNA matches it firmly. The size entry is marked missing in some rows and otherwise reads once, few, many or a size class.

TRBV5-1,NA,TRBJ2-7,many,TGCGCCAGCAGTCGGTCCACATCTTCCTACGAGCAGTACTTC,CASSRSTSSYEQYF
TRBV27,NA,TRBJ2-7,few,TGTGCCAGCAGTCTAACCCCACGCCACGAGCAGTACTTC,CASSLTPRHEQYF
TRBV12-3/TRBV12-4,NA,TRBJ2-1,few,TGTGCCAGCAGCTACCGGGACTCTCAGTTCTTC,CASSYRDSQFF
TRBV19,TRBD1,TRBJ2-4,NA,TGTGCCAGTAGTACGGACCGGGACAGGGGGAGAAACATTCAGTACTTC,CASSTDRDRGRNIQYF
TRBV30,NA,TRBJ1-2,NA,TGTGCCTGGAGTGGTTGGGATTATGGCTACACCTTC,CAWSGWDYGYTF
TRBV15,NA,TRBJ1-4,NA,TGTGCCACCAGCAGAGAGGACGGATCTAATGAAAACCTGTTTTTT,CATSREDGSNENLFF
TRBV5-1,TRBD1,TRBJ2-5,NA,TGCGCCAGCAGCCTACAGGGGAATCAAGAGACCCAGTACTTC,CASSLQGNQETQYF
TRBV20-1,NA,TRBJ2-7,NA,TGCAGTGCTAGAGGATTTATGTCGGGATCTAAACCCTACGAGCAGTACTTC,CSARGFMSGSKPYEQYF
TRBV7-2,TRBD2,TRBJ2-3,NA,TGTGCCAGCAGCTTAGGACTAGCGGGATCCCGGGGAGATACGCAGTATTTT,CASSLGLAGSRGDTQYF
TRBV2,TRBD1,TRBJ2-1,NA,TGTGCCAGCAGGGACAGGGGTGGGGGAAATGAGCAGTTCTTC,CASRDRGGGNEQFF
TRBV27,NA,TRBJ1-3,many,TGTGCCAGCAGTCCTTCGGGGGGAAACACCATATATTTT,CASSPSGGNTIYF
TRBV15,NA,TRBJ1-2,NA,TGTGCCACCAGCAGAGATCGGCAAGACTATGGCTACACCTTC,CATSRDRQDYGYTF
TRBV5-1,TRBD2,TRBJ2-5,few,TGCGCCAGCAGCTCCTTAGCGGGAGCGGGCGAGACCCAGTACTTC,CASSSLAGAGETQYF
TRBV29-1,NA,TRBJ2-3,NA,TGCAGCGTTCGAGGATACACAGATACGCAGTATTTT,CSVRGYTDTQYF
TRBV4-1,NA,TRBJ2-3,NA,TGCGCCAGCAGCCTAGATCCCGGGGGAGATACGCAGTATTTT,CASSLDPGGDTQYF
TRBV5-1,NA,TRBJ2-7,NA,TGCGCCAGCACGCCTGCCGGGACATTGGACGAGCAGTACTTC,CASTPAGTLDEQYF